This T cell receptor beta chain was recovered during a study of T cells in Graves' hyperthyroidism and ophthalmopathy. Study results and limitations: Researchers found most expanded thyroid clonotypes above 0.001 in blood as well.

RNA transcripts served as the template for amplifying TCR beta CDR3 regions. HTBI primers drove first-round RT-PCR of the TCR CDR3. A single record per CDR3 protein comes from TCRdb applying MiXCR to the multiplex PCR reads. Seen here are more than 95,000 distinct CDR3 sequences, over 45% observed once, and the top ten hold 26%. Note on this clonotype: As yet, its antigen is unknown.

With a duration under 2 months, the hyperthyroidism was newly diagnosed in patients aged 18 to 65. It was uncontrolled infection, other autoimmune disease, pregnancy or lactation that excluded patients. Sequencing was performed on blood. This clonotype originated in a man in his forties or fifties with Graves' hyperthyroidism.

The DNA for the CDR3 is TGTGCCAGCAGCTGGGACAGGGCGGATGAGCAGTTCTTC. It translates to CASSWDRADEQFF. This chain links TRBV7-3 with TRBJ2-1, with TRBD1 matching 9 bases. V lost 4 bases and J lost 8; bases outside the gene matches: 3. CDR1 and CDR2 from the germline V gene are SGHTA and FQGTGA. The CDR3 is made up of 13 amino acids.